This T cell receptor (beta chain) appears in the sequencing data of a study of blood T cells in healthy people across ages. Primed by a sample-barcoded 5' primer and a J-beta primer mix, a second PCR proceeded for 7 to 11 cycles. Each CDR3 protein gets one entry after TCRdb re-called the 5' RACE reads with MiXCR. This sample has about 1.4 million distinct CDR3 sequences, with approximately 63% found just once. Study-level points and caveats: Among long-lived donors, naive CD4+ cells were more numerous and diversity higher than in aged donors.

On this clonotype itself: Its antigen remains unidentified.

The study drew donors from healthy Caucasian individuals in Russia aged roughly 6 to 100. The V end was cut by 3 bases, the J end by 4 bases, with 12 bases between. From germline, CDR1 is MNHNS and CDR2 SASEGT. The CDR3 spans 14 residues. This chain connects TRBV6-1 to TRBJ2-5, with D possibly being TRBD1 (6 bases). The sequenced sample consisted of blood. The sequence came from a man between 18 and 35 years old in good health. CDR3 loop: CASSEARGRETQYF. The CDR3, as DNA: TGTGCCAGCAGTGAGGCCAGGGGTAGAGAGACCCAGTACTTC.